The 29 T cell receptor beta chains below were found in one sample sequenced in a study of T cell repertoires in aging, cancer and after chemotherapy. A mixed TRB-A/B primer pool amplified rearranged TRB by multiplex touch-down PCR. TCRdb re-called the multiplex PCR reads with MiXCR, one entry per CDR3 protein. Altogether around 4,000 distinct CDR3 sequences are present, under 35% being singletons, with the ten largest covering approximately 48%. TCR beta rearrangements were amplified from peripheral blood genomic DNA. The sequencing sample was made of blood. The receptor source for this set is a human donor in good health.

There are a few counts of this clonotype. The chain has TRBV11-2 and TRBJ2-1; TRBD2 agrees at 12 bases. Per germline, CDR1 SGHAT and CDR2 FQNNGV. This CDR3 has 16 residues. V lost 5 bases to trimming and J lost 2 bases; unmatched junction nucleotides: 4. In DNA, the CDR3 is TGTGCCAGCAGCCGGACTAGCGGGAACGCCTACAATGAGCAGTTCTTC. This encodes CASSRTSGNAYNEQFF.

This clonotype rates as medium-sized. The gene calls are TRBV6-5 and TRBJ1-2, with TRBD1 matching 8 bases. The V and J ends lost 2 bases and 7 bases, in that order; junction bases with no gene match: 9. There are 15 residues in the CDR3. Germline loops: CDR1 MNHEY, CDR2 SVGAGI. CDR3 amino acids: CASSYPDREGFGYTF. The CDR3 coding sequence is TGTGCCAGCAGTTACCCGGACAGGGAGGGATTTGGCTACACCTTC.

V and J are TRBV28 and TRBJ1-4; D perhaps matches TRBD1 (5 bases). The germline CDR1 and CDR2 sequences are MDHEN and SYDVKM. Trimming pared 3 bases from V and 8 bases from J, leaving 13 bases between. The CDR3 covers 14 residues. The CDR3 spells CASSFGGTDEKLFF. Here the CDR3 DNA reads TGTGCCAGCAGTTTTGGGGGAACGGACGAAAAACTGTTTTTT.

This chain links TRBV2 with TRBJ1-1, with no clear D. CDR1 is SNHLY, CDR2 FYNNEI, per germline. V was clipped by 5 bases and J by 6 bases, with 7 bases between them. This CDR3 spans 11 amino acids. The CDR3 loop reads CASSFTPEAFF. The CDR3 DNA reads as TGTGCCAGCAGTTTTACACCTGAAGCTTTCTTT.

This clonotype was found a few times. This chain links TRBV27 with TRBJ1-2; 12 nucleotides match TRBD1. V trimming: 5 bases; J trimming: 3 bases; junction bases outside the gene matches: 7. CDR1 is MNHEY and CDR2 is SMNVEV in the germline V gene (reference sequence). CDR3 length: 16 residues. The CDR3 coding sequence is TGTGCCAGCAGTAAGGGGACAGGGGGCCTTTACTATGGCTACACCTTC. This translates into CASSKGTGGLYYGYTF.

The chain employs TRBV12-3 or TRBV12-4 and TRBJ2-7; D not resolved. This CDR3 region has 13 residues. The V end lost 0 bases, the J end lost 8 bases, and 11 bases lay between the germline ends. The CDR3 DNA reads TGTGCCAGCAGTTTAGCGGAAGAGGATCAGCAGTACTTC. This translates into CASSLAEEDQQYF.

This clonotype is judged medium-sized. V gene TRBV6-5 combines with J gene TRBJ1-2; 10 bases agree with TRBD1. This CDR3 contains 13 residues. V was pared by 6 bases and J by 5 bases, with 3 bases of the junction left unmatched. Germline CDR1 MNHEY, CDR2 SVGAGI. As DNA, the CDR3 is TGTGCCAGCAGCCCGGACAGGGGGTATGGCTACACCTTC. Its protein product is CASSPDRGYGYTF.

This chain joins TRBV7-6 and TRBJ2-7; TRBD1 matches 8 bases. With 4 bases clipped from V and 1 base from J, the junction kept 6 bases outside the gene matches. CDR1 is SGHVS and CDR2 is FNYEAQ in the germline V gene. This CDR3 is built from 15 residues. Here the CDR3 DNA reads TGTGCCAGCAGCTCGATCAGGGGGCGATCCTACGAGCAGTACTTC. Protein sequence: CASSSIRGRSYEQYF.

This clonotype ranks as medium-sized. DNA of the CDR3: TGCAGCGTTGATCCGAGCTCCTACAATGAGCAGTTCTTC. Residues: CSVDPSSYNEQFF. The chain couples TRBV29-1 to TRBJ2-1; the D is unclear. Germline loops: CDR1 SQVTM, CDR2 ANQGSEA. V was pared by 3 bases and J by 0 bases, with 6 bases between. The length of the CDR3 is 13 residues.

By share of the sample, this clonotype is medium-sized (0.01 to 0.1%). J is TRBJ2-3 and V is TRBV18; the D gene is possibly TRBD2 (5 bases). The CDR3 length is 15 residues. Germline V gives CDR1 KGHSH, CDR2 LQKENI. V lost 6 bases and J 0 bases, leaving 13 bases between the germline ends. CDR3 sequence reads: CASSPNSGSTDTQYF. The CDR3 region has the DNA TGTGCCAGCTCGCCGAACAGCGGAAGCACAGATACGCAGTATTTT.

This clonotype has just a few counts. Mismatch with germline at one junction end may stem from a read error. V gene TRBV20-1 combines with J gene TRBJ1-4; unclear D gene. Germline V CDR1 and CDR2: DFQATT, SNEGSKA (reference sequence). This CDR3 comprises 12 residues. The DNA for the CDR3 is TGCAGTGCTAGAGATCAGTCGGACCTCGCGACTTTT. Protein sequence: CSARDQSDLATF.

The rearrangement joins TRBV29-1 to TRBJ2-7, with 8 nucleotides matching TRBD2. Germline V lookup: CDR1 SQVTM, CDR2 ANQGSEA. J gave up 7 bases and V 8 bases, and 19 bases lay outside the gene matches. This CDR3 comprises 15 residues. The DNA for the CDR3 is TGCAGCCCTTCCGGGGGGGGGGGGCCTTATGGGGAGCAGTACTTC. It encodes CSPSGGGGPYGEQYF.

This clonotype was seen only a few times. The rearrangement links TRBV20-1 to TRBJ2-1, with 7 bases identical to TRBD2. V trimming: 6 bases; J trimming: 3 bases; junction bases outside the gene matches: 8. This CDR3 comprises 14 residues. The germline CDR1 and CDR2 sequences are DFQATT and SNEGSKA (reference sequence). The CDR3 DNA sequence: TGCAGTGCCATGAGCGGGAACTACTACAATGAGCAGTTCTTC. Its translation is CSAMSGNYYNEQFF.

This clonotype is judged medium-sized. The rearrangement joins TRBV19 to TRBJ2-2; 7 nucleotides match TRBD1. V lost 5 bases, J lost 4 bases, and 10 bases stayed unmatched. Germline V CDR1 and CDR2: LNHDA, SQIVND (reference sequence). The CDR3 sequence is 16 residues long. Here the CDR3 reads CASSPLTGTATGELFF. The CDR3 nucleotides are TGTGCCAGTAGTCCTCTGACAGGGACAGCCACCGGGGAGCTGTTTTTT.

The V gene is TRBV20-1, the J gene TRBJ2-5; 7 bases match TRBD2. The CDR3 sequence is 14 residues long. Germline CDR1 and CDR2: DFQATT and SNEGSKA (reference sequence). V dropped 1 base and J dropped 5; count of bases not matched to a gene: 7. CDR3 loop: CSARASGLRETQYF. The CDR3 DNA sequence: TGCAGTGCTAGAGCCTCGGGACTACGGGAGACCCAGTACTTC.

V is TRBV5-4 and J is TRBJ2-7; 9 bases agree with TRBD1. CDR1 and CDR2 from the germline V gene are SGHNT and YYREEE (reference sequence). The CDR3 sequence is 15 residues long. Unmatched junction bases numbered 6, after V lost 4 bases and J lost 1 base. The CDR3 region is CASSMIGTGSYEQYF. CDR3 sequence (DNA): TGTGCCAGCAGCATGATAGGGACAGGGTCCTACGAGCAGTACTTC.

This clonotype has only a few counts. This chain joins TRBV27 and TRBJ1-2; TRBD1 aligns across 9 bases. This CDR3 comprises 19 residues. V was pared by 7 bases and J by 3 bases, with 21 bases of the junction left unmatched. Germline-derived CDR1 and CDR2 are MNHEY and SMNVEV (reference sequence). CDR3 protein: CASTLKVTGGAVVDYGYTF. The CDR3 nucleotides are TGTGCCAGCACCCTTAAAGTAACAGGGGGCGCCGTTGTAGACTATGGCTACACCTTC.

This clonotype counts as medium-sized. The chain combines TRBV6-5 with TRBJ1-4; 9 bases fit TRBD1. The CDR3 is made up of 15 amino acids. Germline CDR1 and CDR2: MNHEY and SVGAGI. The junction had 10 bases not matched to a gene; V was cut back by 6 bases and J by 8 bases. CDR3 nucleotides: TGTGCCAGCAGAAGAAACAGGGGGCGAAGGGAAAAACTGTTTTTT. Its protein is CASRRNRGRREKLFF.

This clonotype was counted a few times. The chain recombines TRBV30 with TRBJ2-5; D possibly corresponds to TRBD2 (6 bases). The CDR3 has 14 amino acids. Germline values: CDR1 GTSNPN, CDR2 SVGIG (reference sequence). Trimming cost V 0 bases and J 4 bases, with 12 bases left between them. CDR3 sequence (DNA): TGTGCCTGGAGTGTGGTGGTGGGGGGAGAGACCCAGTACTTC. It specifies CAWSVVVGGETQYF.

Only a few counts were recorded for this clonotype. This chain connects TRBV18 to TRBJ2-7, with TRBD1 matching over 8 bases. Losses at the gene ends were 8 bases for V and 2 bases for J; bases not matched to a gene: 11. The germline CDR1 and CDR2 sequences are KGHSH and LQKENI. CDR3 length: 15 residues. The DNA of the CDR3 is TGTGCCAGCAGCCCCGGACAGGGCGGAGCCTACGAGCAGTACTTC. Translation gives CASSPGQGGAYEQYF.

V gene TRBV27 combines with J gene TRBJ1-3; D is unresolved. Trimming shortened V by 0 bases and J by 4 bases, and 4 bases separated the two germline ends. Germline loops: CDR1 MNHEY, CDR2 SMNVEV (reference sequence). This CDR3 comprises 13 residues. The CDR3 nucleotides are TGTGCCAGCAGTTTATCGCAGGGAAACACCATATATTTT. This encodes CASSLSQGNTIYF.

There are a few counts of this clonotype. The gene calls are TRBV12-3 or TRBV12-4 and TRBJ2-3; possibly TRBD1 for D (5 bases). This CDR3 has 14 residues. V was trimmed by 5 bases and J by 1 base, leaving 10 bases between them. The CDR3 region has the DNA TGTGCCAGCAGTGGGGCTGGGGGCACAGATACGCAGTATTTT. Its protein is CASSGAGGTDTQYF.

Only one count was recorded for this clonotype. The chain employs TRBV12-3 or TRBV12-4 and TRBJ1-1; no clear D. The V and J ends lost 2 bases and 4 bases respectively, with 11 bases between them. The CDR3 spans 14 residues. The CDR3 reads CASSLKAHGTEAFF. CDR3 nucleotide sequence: TGTGCCAGCAGTTTAAAGGCGCATGGCACTGAAGCTTTCTTT.

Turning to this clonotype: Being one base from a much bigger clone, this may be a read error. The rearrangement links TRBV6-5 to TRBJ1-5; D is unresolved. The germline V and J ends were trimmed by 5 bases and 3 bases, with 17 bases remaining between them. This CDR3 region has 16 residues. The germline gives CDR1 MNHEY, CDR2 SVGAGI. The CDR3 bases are TGTGCCAGCAGTAACGCCCCTCCGAGGGACAATCAGCCCCAGCATTTT. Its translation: CASSNAPPRDNQPQHF.

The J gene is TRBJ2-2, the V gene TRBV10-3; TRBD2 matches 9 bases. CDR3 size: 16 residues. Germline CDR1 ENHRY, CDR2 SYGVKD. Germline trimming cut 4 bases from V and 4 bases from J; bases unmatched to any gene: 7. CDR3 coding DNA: TGTGCCATCAGTGGCGGCGGTAGCGGGAGCACCGGGGAGCTGTTTTTT. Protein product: CAISGGGSGSTGELFF.

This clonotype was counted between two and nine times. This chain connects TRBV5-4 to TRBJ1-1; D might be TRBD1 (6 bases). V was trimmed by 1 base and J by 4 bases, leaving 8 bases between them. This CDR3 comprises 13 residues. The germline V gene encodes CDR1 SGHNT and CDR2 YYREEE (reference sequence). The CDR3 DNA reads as TGTGCCAGCAGCTTGTACAGGGCCACTGAAGCTTTCTTT. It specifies CASSLYRATEAFF.

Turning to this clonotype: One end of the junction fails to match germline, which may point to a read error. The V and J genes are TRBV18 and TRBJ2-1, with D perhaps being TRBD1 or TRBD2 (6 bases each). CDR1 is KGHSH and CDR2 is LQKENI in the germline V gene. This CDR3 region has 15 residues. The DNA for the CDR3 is TGTGCCAGCTCATTAGGGGGGAGCTCCTACAATAAGCAGTTCTTC. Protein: CASSLGGSSYNKQFF. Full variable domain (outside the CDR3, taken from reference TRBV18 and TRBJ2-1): NAGVMQNPRHLVRRRGQEARLRCSPMKGHSHVYWYRQLPEEGLKFMVYLQKENIIDESGMPKERFSAEFPKEGPSILRIQQVVRGDSAAYFCASSLGGSSYNKQFFGPGTRLTVL.

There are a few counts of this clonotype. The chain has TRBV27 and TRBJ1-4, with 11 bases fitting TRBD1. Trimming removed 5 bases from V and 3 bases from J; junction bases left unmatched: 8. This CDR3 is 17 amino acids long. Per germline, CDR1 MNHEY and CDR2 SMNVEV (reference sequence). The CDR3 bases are TGTGCCAGCAGTCGGACAGGGGGCGCGGGGGCTAATGAAAAACTGTTTTTT. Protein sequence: CASSRTGGAGANEKLFF.

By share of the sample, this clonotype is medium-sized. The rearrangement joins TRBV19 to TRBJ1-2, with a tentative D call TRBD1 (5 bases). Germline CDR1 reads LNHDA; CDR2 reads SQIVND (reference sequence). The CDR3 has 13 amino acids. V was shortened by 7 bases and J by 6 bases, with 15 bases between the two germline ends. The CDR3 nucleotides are TGTGCCAGTAAGAGGGGTGATATGGATGGCTACACCTTC. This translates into CASKRGDMDGYTF.